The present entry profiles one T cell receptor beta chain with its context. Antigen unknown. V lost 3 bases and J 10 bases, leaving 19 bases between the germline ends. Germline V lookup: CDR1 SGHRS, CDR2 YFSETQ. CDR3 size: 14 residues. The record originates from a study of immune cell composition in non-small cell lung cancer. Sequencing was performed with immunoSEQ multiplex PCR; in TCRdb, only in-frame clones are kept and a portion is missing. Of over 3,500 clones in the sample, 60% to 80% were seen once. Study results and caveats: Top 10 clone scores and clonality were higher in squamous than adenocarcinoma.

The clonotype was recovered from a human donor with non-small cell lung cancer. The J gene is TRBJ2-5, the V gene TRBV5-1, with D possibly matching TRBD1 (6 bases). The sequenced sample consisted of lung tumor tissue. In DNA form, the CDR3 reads TGCGCCAGCAGCTCCCCGGTGGGGGCGCGCAGCCAGTACTTC. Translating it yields CASSSPVGARSQYF.